This T cell receptor (beta chain) comes out of a study of T cell repertoires in cytomegalovirus infection. Study at large: CMV epitopes in the study were HLA-C-restricted (recently identified) and HLA-B-restricted (well studied).

Germline trimming cut 0 bases from V and 5 bases from J; bases unmatched to any gene: 6. The CDR3 runs 16 residues. Germline V gives CDR1 SGHVS, CDR2 FNYEAQ. To note about this clonotype: The antigen is not known.

TCRdb analysed the reads with MiXCR anew, one entry per CDR3 protein. The sample includes fewer than 1,000,000 distinct CDR3 sequences, approximately 31% of them seen just once. This TCR was sampled from a human donor in good health (CMV status not recorded). Some clones in this sample may be carry-over from other donors' samples. The rearrangement links TRBV7-6 to TRBJ2-2; 7 positions match TRBD2. The sample here was cultured CD8+ T cells from PBMCs, taken from culture after CMV antigen stimulation. This chain's CDR3 is CASSLAGAGPTGELFF. The CDR3 DNA reads TGTGCCAGCAGCTTAGCGGGAGCGGGGCCAACCGGGGAGCTGTTTTTT.